These 8 T cell receptor beta chains came from one sample sequenced in a study of cytomegalovirus exposure and HLA in healthy donors. With 60 Vbeta and 13 Jbeta primers, the PCR was carried out. Data came from immunoSEQ multiplex PCR; TCRdb stores just in-frame clones and leaves some out. The table shows about 120,000 clones, with around 82% occurring only once. The specimen was PBMCs. All receptors come from a man aged 30 to 45 in good health and CMV-seropositive.

The chain couples TRBV27 to TRBJ2-7; 10 bases fit TRBD1. The CDR3 has 13 amino acids. With 4 bases clipped from V and 3 bases from J, the junction kept 0 bases outside the gene matches. Germline CDR1 and CDR2: MNHEY and SMNVEV (reference sequence). CDR3 in amino acids: CASSWDRGYEQYF. CDR3 DNA sequence: TGTGCCAGCAGTTGGGACAGGGGCTACGAGCAGTACTTC.

V and J are TRBV9 and TRBJ2-4; possible D gene TRBD2, 6 bases. There are 15 residues in the CDR3. Germline lookup yields CDR1 SGDLS and CDR2 YYNGEE. The V end lost 5 bases, the J end lost 4 bases, and 16 bases lay between the germline ends. CDR3 coding DNA: TGTGCCAGCAGTAAAAGTTATGCGGGGAAAAACATTCAGTACTTC. Its protein product is CASSKSYAGKNIQYF.

V usage is TRBV14 and J usage is TRBJ2-7; 13 nucleotides line up with TRBD2. Losses at the gene ends were 4 bases for V and 3 bases for J; bases not matched to a gene: 9. Per germline, CDR1 SGHDN and CDR2 FVKESK. This CDR3 contains 17 residues. The CDR3 sequence: CASSLGTSGVISYEQYF. In DNA form, the CDR3 reads TGTGCCAGCAGCCTGGGGACTAGCGGGGTCATTAGCTACGAGCAGTACTTC.

The rearrangement joins TRBV19 to TRBJ2-7; 9 bases agree with TRBD1. V was pared by 4 bases and J by 1 base, with 2 bases of the junction left unmatched. The CDR3 contains 14 residues. Germline CDR1 reads LNHDA; CDR2 reads SQIVND (reference sequence). DNA for the CDR3: TGTGCCAGTAGTAGCGGGACAGGGTCCTACGAGCAGTACTTC. Its translation: CASSSGTGSYEQYF. The whole variable domain, filled in from reference TRBV19 and TRBJ2-7, reads DGGITQSPKYLFRKEGQNVTLSCEQNLNHDAMYWYRQDPGQGLRLIYYSQIVNDFQKGDIAEGYSVSREKKESFPLTVTSAQKNPTAFYLCASSSGTGSYEQYFGPGTRLTVT.

This chain joins TRBV2 and TRBJ1-2; no reliable D call. The CDR3 is 13 amino acids. The V gene lost 6 bases and the J gene lost 2 bases, with 10 bases spanning the gap. Germline V CDR1 and CDR2: SNHLY, FYNNEI. The CDR3 bases are TGTGCCAGCAGGGGCAGAATCAACTATGGCTACACCTTC. As protein: CASRGRINYGYTF. Full variable domain (missing parts from reference TRBV2 and TRBJ1-2): EPEVTQTPSHQVTQMGQEVILRCVPISNHLYFYWYRQILGQKVEFLVSFYNNEISEKSEIFDDQFSVERPDGSNFTLKIRSTKLEDSAMYFCASRGRINYGYTFGSGTRLTVV.

The chain recombines TRBV5-5 with TRBJ2-5; 12 bases match TRBD2. Trimming cost V 4 bases and J 1 base; bases outside gene matches: 5. Germline loops: CDR1 SGHKS, CDR2 YYEKEE (reference sequence). CDR3 size: 16 residues. The CDR3 region has the DNA TGTGCCAGCAGCCATTGGACTAGCGGGATCCAAGAGACCCAGTACTTC. As protein: CASSHWTSGIQETQYF.

This chain connects TRBV5-5 to TRBJ1-2; maybe TRBD1 (6 bases). V lost 4 bases to trimming and J lost 0 bases, with 13 bases between them. The length of the CDR3 is 15 residues. Germline V lookup: CDR1 SGHKS, CDR2 YYEKEE (reference sequence). In nucleotides, the CDR3 is TGTGCCAGCAGCGCCGGGACACGAGCTAACTATGGCTACACCTTC. It specifies CASSAGTRANYGYTF. Complete variable domain (other parts from reference TRBV5-5 and TRBJ1-2): DAGVTQSPTHLIKTRGQQVTLRCSPISGHKSVSWYQQVLGQGPQFIFQYYEKEERGRGNFPDRFSARQFPNYSSELNVNALLLGDSALYLCASSAGTRANYGYTFGSGTRLTVV.

This clone has a single count. The chain employs TRBV6-5 and TRBJ2-5, with 8 bases fitting TRBD1. This CDR3 comprises 14 residues. Trimming took 6 bases from V and 5 from J; bases not matched to a gene: 8. Germline CDR1 reads MNHEY; CDR2 reads SVGAGI. The CDR3 coding sequence is TGTGCCAGCAGCCTTCAGGGGGCATTGGAGACCCAGTACTTC. This codes for CASSLQGALETQYF.